Presented here are 8 T cell receptor beta chains from one specimen sequenced in a study of vaccination effects on CD4 cells after COVID-19. Sequencing followed a ViraFEST assay step that expanded antigen-specific CD4+ T cells with viral peptide pools. The authors isolated CD4+ T cells after roughly 10 days of culture. Absence of prior SARS-CoV-2 infection characterized the vaccine recipients, who showed negative nucleocapsid antibodies. Sequencing was performed with immunoSEQ multiplex PCR; in TCRdb, only in-frame clones are kept and a portion is missing. The sample lists about 21,000 clones; 65% to 75% were seen once. The antigens of these receptors remain unknown. The sample in question was CD4+ T cells from PBMCs cultured with HCoV-NL63 spike peptides, obtained before COVID-19 vaccination. These receptors were obtained from a human donor who received a COVID-19 vaccine.

The J gene is TRBJ2-5, the V gene TRBV7-6; D remains unclear. CDR1 is SGHVS and CDR2 is FNYEAQ in the germline V gene. CDR3 length: 15 residues. V lost 5 bases and J lost 4, with 17 bases in between. The DNA for the CDR3 is TGTGCCAGCAGCCCCTCATGGGGTCTTGGAGAGACCCAGTACTTC. Encoded protein: CASSPSWGLGETQYF.

The V call is TRBV5-1, the J call TRBJ2-7, with 11 bases aligning to TRBD2. The CDR3 has 15 residues. Losses at the gene ends were 4 bases for V and 2 bases for J; bases not matched to a gene: 5. Germline loops: CDR1 SGHRS, CDR2 YFSETQ. In DNA, the CDR3 is TGCGCCAGCAGCACGACTAGCGGGACAGCCTACGAGCAGTACTTC. It specifies CASSTTSGTAYEQYF.

The chain recombines TRBV5-4 with TRBJ2-5; D remains ambiguous. There are 11 residues in the CDR3. V shed 4 bases and J shed 4 bases, with 5 bases lying between them. Germline CDR1 reads SGHNT; CDR2 reads YYREEE (reference sequence). CDR3 protein: CASSTTETQYF. DNA for the CDR3: TGTGCCAGCAGCACGACAGAGACCCAGTACTTC.

This clone was counted between two and nine times. The V gene is TRBV28, the J gene TRBJ1-5; no reliable D call. Germline lookup yields CDR1 MDHEN and CDR2 SYDVKM. The CDR3 covers 16 residues. Trimming cost V 5 bases and J 2 bases, with 16 bases left between them. This CDR3 is CASSLPDMVGNQPQHF. The CDR3 coding sequence is TGTGCCAGCAGTCTTCCTGACATGGTAGGCAATCAGCCCCAGCATTTT. The whole variable domain, remainder taken from reference TRBV28 and TRBJ1-5, is DVKVTQSSRYLVKRTGEKVFLECVQDMDHENMFWYRQDPGLGLRLIYFSYDVKMKEKGDIPEGYSVSREKKERFSLILESASTNQTSMYLCASSLPDMVGNQPQHFGDGTRLSIL.

This clone was seen a handful of times. The V gene is TRBV2, the J gene TRBJ2-7, with 9 bases lining up with TRBD1. The CDR3 is 15 amino acids. Germline CDR1 and CDR2: SNHLY and FYNNEI. Germline trimming cut 6 bases from V and 6 bases from J; bases unmatched to any gene: 12. The CDR3 DNA sequence: TGTGCCAGCAGACAGCCCCCGGGACAGGGTGTCGAGCAGTACTTC. It translates to CASRQPPGQGVEQYF.

J is TRBJ1-2 and V is TRBV7-2, with 11 bases fitting TRBD1. The CDR3 sequence is 14 residues long. Trimming cost V 4 bases and J 4 bases; bases outside gene matches: 2. In germline, CDR1 is SGHTA, CDR2 FQGNSA. Written as DNA, the CDR3 is TGTGCCAGCAGCTCGGACAGGGGGCCCTATGGCTACACCTTC. Residues: CASSSDRGPYGYTF.

This clone was recorded at least ten times. This chain joins TRBV25-1 and TRBJ2-3; the match to TRBD2 covers 12 bases. This CDR3 spans 18 amino acids. The J segment lost 4 bases and the V segment lost 2 bases, leaving 10 bases of the junction unmatched. Germline V CDR1 and CDR2: MGHDK, SYGVNS. The CDR3, as DNA: TGTGCCAGCAGTGAACCTAGCGGGGGGGCCTCCGGAGCAGATACGCAGTATTTT. Translation: CASSEPSGGASGADTQYF.

CDR3 DNA sequence: TGTGCCAGCAGTGAGGGTAGGGGGGGAACCTCACCCCTCCACTTT. Translating gives CASSEGRGGTSPLHF. This sequence joins TRBV2 and TRBJ1-6; possible D gene TRBD1, 6 bases. Trimming cost V 3 bases and J 10 bases, with 16 bases left between them. Per the germline V gene, CDR1 is SNHLY and CDR2 is FYNNEI. This CDR3 is built from 15 residues.